This T cell receptor beta chain came from a study of blood T cells in healthy people across ages (dated by TCRdb to about 2015). For the study in its entirety: In model experiments, template switching captured about one uniquely barcoded TCR beta cDNA molecule for every two T cells. The study measured age-related changes in TCR beta repertoire diversity using deep sequencing normalized with unique cDNA molecular identifiers. The donors were split into four age groups: young (average 16 years), middle-aged (39), aged (62) and long-lived (roughly 86). To avoid experimental bias, donors of different ages were distributed randomly across sequencing lanes. The study analyzed two additional independent replicas of 1 million unique cDNA reads from the same blood draw for two donors, one aged 18 to 30 and one aged 80 or older. The investigation overall reported the following: Observed TCR beta diversity correlated strongly with the percentage of naive T cells measured by flow cytometry. The long-lived group showed more naive CD4+ T cells, fewer expanded clones and increased TCR diversity than the aged group, suggesting age selection. Donor CMV infection status was unknown, potentially confounding age-related changes in expanded clonotypes. Total diversity estimates from one million sequenced T cells were considered lower bounds and underestimates. Bulk unsorted PBMC profiling prevented conclusive comparison of naive and antigen-experienced compartments. Observed TCR beta diversity per million T cells fell roughly linearly with age, and a significant reduction was already apparent by age approximately 40.

Donors were roughly 40 systemically healthy Caucasian individuals from Russia aged roughly 6 to 100 years. Ten milliliters of peripheral blood were drawn from each donor into EDTA-treated Vacutainer tubes. Ficoll-Paque density-gradient centrifugation was used to isolate PBMCs, with at least 6.5 million per sample. Trizol reagent was used to extract total RNA from PBMCs, with at least 6 micrograms per sample. For every donor, an aliquot of PBMCs went through flow cytometry to measure the percentages of naive CD45RAhigh/CD27high T cells. Via the germline V gene, CDR1 is MNHEY and CDR2 SVGEGT. Its CDR3 holds 15 amino acids, cysteine through phenylalanine. Only CDR3 DNA is held: 45 bases, read in frame from base 1. On this clonotype: Its antigen is currently not known. One junction end disagrees with the germline gene, perhaps due to a read error.

Receptor amplification or capture employed 5' RACE. The sequencing machine was an Illumina HiSeq 2500. A second roughly 7 to 11 cycle PCR used a sample-barcoded 5' primer and a J-beta primer mix. A unique molecular identifier was introduced onto each TCR beta cDNA molecule by a template-switch 5' adaptor carrying 12 random nucleotides. Each sample yielded at least 3 million CDR3-containing paired-end reads. The Mint cDNA synthesis kit, primed by a TRBC-specific oligonucleotide, was used to synthesize first-strand cDNA from all RNA. After uracil-DNA glycosylase treatment, a first 18-cycle PCR used universal primers M1SS and BC2_uni_R on all cDNA. As for the authors' bioinformatics: For normalization, 1 million high-quality reads were randomly selected from each sample, with every read carrying a distinct molecular identifier. Reads sharing molecular identifiers were discarded rather than binned into consensus sequences. CDR3 identification, clonotype clustering and error correction used MiTCR with a Q25 quality threshold and the strictest error-elimination algorithm. A nonparametric unseen species model with Euler transformation was used to estimate lower-bound total TCR beta diversity. TCRdb reran the public reads through fastp at Q25 and MiXCR, keeping productive beta chains. Rows merge per CDR3 protein into single entries with the most common DNA and genes. The V and J calls and clone size are TCRdb's, not the authors'. The sample yields about 1.7 million distinct CDR3 sequences; over 25% were counted once. In total, the top ten clones hold about 8% of the sample.

This receptor was taken from a woman in her thirties in good health. The sample taken for sequencing was blood. The chain was built from TRBV6-2 or TRBV6-3 and TRBJ1-2; TRBD1 matches 7 bases in the middle. CDR3 protein: CTSSDRQGSNYGYTF. The DNA is TGTACCAGCAGTGATCGACAGGGATCTAACTATGGCTACACCTTC.